This TCR beta chain comes out of a study of T cell repertoires in cytomegalovirus infection. As to this clonotype: Its antigen is undetermined.

MiXCR, run by TCRdb on the reads, gives a single entry per CDR3 protein. The sample carries about 280,000 distinct CDR3 sequences, roughly 21% recorded once. The CDR3 contains 15 residues. With V trimmed by 3 bases and J by 7 bases, 10 bases remained unmatched. The receptor comes from a human donor in good health (CMV status not recorded). Some clones in this sample may be carry-over from other donors' samples. The chain recombines TRBV12-3 or TRBV12-4 with TRBJ1-2; TRBD1 agrees at 8 bases. This sample comprised cultured PBMCs, obtained from culture after CMV antigen stimulation. Here the CDR3 DNA reads TGTGCCAGCAGTTTGCCCGGTCAGGGGGCAAGTGGCTACACCTTC. This translates into CASSLPGQGASGYTF.